The 5 T cell receptor beta chains below come from one sample, sequenced in a study of shared clonotypes between healthy human individuals. TCRdb's table, derived via immunoSEQ multiplex PCR, lists solely in-frame clones and lacks some. The sample lists a few hundred thousand clones; roughly 80% were seen once. The sample comprised memory CD4+ T cells sorted from blood. Subset in this sample: CD45RA-negative fraction. These receptors were obtained from a man aged 30 to 39 in good health.

This rearrangement joins TRBV19 to TRBJ2-2, with D possibly matching TRBD1 (5 bases). Per the germline V gene, CDR1 is LNHDA and CDR2 is SQIVND (reference sequence). The CDR3 has 16 residues. V lost 9 bases and J 3 bases, leaving 20 bases between the germline ends. The CDR3 coding sequence is TGTGCCAGCCGGCCCCCAGGGTTTGGGCACACCGGGGAGCTGTTTTTT. Amino acid sequence: CASRPPGFGHTGELFF.

The chain couples TRBV6-1 to TRBJ2-1, with D tentatively TRBD1 (5 bases). Germline CDR1 reads MNHNS; CDR2 reads SASEGT. The CDR3 has 11 amino acids. V dropped 4 bases and J dropped 11 bases, with 9 bases sitting between them. The CDR3 loop is CASSGGAQQFF. As DNA, the CDR3 is TGTGCCAGCAGTGGGGGCGCGCAGCAGTTCTTC.

The CDR3 nucleotides read TGTGCCATCCAACCCAGCAGGGGGCTTAACACTGAAGCTTTCTTT. Translation gives CAIQPSRGLNTEAFF. V usage is TRBV28 and J usage is TRBJ1-1, with 8 bases lining up with TRBD1. Germline CDR1 MDHEN, CDR2 SYDVKM. The V gene end was trimmed by 10 bases and the J gene end by 2 bases; junction bases not matched to a gene: 12. The CDR3 extends over 15 amino acids. Drawing the rest from reference TRBV28 and TRBJ1-1, the complete variable domain is DVKVTQSSRYLVKRTGEKVFLECVQDMDHENMFWYRQDPGLGLRLIYFSYDVKMKEKGDIPEGYSVSREKKERFSLILESASTNQTSMYLCAIQPSRGLNTEAFFGQGTRLTVV.

The rearrangement uses TRBV7-2 and TRBJ2-4; D might be TRBD1 (5 bases). V was pared by 5 bases and J by 6 bases, with 14 bases between. CDR3 length: 14 amino acids. Per the germline V gene, CDR1 is SGHTA and CDR2 is FQGNSA. The CDR3 DNA reads as TGTGCCAGCAGCCAGGGATTGGGTATAAACATTCAGTACTTC. It translates to CASSQGLGINIQYF.

The sample holds one count of this clone. The chain has TRBV5-4 and TRBJ1-2, with D tentatively TRBD1 (5 bases). The CDR3 runs to 14 residues. Germline V gives CDR1 SGHNT, CDR2 YYREEE (reference sequence). Trimming shortened V by 0 bases and J by 4 bases, and 10 bases separated the two germline ends. The DNA for the CDR3 is TGTGCCAGCAGCTTGGAGGCAGGGTTCTATGGCTACACCTTC. Translated: CASSLEAGFYGYTF.